The clone carrying this TCR beta chain was seen at least ten times. Its antigen is currently unknown. This sample was taken from a study of T cells in Graves' hyperthyroidism and ophthalmopathy. General study results and limits: In validation, the model predicted ophthalmopathy. These predictions came a median about 6.8 months before onset. Expanded thyroid clonotypes (above 0.001) were mostly also found in blood.

Amplification of TCR beta CDR3 regions was performed using RNA transcripts as template. An initial round of RT-PCR targeting the TCR CDR3 relied on the HTBI primer set. TCRdb re-analysed the multiplex PCR reads in MiXCR, keeping a single row per CDR3 protein. The sample carries about 160,000 distinct CDR3 sequences, roughly 10% recorded once. Each patient was aged 18 to 65 and had newly diagnosed hyperthyroidism of under 2 months' duration. The study left out patients who had uncontrolled infection, other autoimmune disease, pregnancy or lactation. The TCR sequence derives from a woman aged 18-29 years with Graves' hyperthyroidism that later progressed to Graves' ophthalmopathy. The sequencing sample was made of blood.

CDR3 in DNA: TGTGCCAGCAGCCAAGGGACAAACTACGAGCAGTACTTC. This sequence encodes CASSQGTNYEQYF. This rearrangement joins TRBV14 to TRBJ2-7; D is perhaps TRBD1 (5 bases). CDR1 SGHDN and CDR2 FVKESK come from the germline V gene. With 1 base removed from V and 3 bases from J, the gap between germline ends came to 7 bases. The CDR3 has 13 amino acids.